One and the same sample provided the 14 T cell receptor beta chains below, sequenced in a study of T-cell memory formation after mild COVID-19. TCRdb reprocessed the 5' RACE reads via MiXCR and lists one record per CDR3 protein. This sample carries fewer than 200,000 distinct CDR3 sequences, 10% to 15% of them seen once, and the ten largest clones take approximately 3.3%. Sequences were obtained from PBMCs or a T cell subset sorted from them (not recorded which). All receptors come from a man between 18 and 35 years old who had mild COVID-19 (a few samples of this study predate the infection). Cell type and time point are not known.

The chain uses TRBV4-2 and TRBJ2-2; the D gene could be TRBD1 or TRBD2 (5 bases each). CDR1 LGHNA and CDR2 YNFKEQ come from the germline V gene. The CDR3 totals 15 residues. Trimming took off 4 bases at V and 7 bases at J, with 16 bases between the two ends. The CDR3 DNA reads TGTGCCAGCAGCCGGCCCGGGGCCACGGGCGGGGAGCTGTTTTTT. Translated, it gives CASSRPGATGGELFF.

The chain couples TRBV6-1 to TRBJ2-3; 10 nucleotides match TRBD2. The CDR3 is 17 residues long. Trimming cost V 5 bases and J 4 bases; bases outside gene matches: 12. Germline assignment: CDR1 MNHNS and CDR2 SASEGT. CDR3 in amino acids: CASSSGNSGGAPDTQYF. The CDR3 DNA reads TGTGCCAGCAGTTCCGGCAACAGCGGGGGGGCCCCAGATACGCAGTATTTT.

This clonotype came up a few times. The chain employs TRBV20-1 and TRBJ2-4; no clear D gene. Germline CDR1 DFQATT, CDR2 SNEGSKA (reference sequence). V lost 1 base to trimming and J lost 0 bases, with 7 bases between them. The CDR3 length is 14 residues. The CDR3 protein is CSARASLAKNIQYF. CDR3 DNA: TGCAGTGCTAGAGCGTCACTAGCCAAAAACATTCAGTACTTC.

The chain recombines TRBV7-2 with TRBJ2-6; perhaps TRBD1 as D (5 bases). V lost 6 bases and J 1 base, leaving 10 bases between the germline ends. Germline-derived CDR1 and CDR2 are SGHTA and FQGNSA. The CDR3 is made up of 15 amino acids. The CDR3 region has the DNA TGTGCCAGCAGTACCTCAGGGTCTGGGGCCAACGTCCTGACTTTC. Encoded protein: CASSTSGSGANVLTF.

As for this clonotype: One end of the junction is discordant with germline, which a read error may explain. The chain links TRBV12-3 or TRBV12-4 to TRBJ2-5, with 9 bases lining up with TRBD1. The CDR3 length is 17 residues. This CDR3 is CASSSPARDRVQKTQYF. The CDR3 DNA sequence: TGTGCCAGCAGTTCCCCAGCCCGGGACAGGGTCCAAAAGACCCAGTACTTC.

This clonotype was found a few times. The chain couples TRBV23-1 to TRBJ2-7; D gene uncertain. TRBV23-1 is treated as an ORF (open reading frame) with a function not yet certain. The CDR3 runs to 14 residues. V lost 4 bases and J 0 bases, leaving 10 bases between the germline ends. CDR3 coding DNA: TGCGCCAGCAGTCGTGGCCCTAGCTCCTACGAGCAGTACGTC. Translation: CASSRGPSSYEQYV.

The genes are TRBV11-2 and TRBJ2-7; either TRBD1 or TRBD2 may fit D (6 bases each). CDR1 and CDR2 from the germline V gene are SGHAT and FQNNGV. Between the trimmed V and J ends, which lost 2 bases and 0 bases, there was a span of 23 bases. The CDR3 contains 19 residues. The CDR3 spells CASSLLDRGRPISSYEQYF. The CDR3 DNA reads as TGTGCCAGCAGCTTACTGGACCGGGGGCGTCCGATTAGCTCCTACGAGCAGTACTTC.

The rearrangement joins TRBV6-5 to TRBJ2-2, with 12 nucleotides matching TRBD2. Germline trimming cut 5 bases from V and 5 bases from J; bases unmatched to any gene: 9. The CDR3 length is 17 residues. The germline V gene has CDR1 MNHEY and CDR2 SVGAGI. CDR3 sequence reads: CASSLSSGTSGTGELFF. CDR3 DNA: TGTGCCAGCAGTCTCTCGTCCGGGACTAGCGGGACCGGGGAGCTGTTTTTT.

In its sample, this clonotype was seen once. The rearrangement links TRBV4-1 to TRBJ1-1; no reliable D call. Trimming stripped 6 bases from V and 0 bases from J, with 8 bases between. CDR1 is MGHRA and CDR2 is YSYEKL in the germline V gene. CDR3 size: 13 residues. The CDR3 reads CASRSTVNTEAFF. CDR3 coding DNA: TGCGCCAGCAGGAGCACAGTGAACACTGAAGCTTTCTTT.

The V gene is TRBV7-2, the J gene TRBJ1-1; maybe TRBD1 (6 bases). Germline values: CDR1 SGHTA, CDR2 FQGNSA. CDR3 length: 13 amino acids. V lost 10 bases to trimming and J lost 3 bases, with 15 bases between them. CDR3 sequence (DNA): TGTGCCACCACAGGGAGGCGGGACACTGAAGCTTTCTTT. Translated, it gives CATTGRRDTEAFF.

This clonotype was detected a few times. The chain recombines TRBV29-1 with TRBJ2-3, with D perhaps assigned TRBD1 or TRBD2 (6 bases each). Germline V gives CDR1 SQVTM, CDR2 ANQGSEA. The CDR3 runs to 14 residues. The V end lost 7 bases, the J end lost 4 bases, and 18 bases lay between the germline ends. CDR3 protein: CSATSIGGPDTQYF. For the CDR3, the DNA is TGCAGCGCCACCTCCATTGGGGGGCCAGATACGCAGTATTTT.

The chain couples TRBV6-4 to TRBJ1-1; D call uncertain. V was cut by 2 bases and J by 0 bases, with 4 bases left in between. Germline assignment: CDR1 MRHNA and CDR2 SNTAGT. This CDR3 spans 13 amino acids. This CDR3 reads CASSDQMNTEAFF. The CDR3 bases are TGTGCCAGCAGTGACCAAATGAACACTGAAGCTTTCTTT.

This chain connects TRBV6-6 to TRBJ2-3; D call uncertain. V shed 2 bases and J shed 9 bases, with 18 bases lying between them. The CDR3 extends over 15 amino acids. Germline values: CDR1 MNHNY, CDR2 SVGAGI (reference sequence). CDR3 residues: CASSYASNRVGTQYF. CDR3 bases: TGTGCCAGCAGTTACGCTAGTAATCGGGTCGGAACGCAGTATTTT.

The chain employs TRBV29-1 and TRBJ2-6, with no clear D. The CDR3 has 14 residues. V lost 4 bases and J lost 0, with 7 bases in between. Germline lookup yields CDR1 SQVTM and CDR2 ANQGSEA. The DNA for the CDR3 is TGCAGCGTTGTCGGCTTCTCTGGGGCCAACGTCCTGACTTTC. This translates into CSVVGFSGANVLTF.